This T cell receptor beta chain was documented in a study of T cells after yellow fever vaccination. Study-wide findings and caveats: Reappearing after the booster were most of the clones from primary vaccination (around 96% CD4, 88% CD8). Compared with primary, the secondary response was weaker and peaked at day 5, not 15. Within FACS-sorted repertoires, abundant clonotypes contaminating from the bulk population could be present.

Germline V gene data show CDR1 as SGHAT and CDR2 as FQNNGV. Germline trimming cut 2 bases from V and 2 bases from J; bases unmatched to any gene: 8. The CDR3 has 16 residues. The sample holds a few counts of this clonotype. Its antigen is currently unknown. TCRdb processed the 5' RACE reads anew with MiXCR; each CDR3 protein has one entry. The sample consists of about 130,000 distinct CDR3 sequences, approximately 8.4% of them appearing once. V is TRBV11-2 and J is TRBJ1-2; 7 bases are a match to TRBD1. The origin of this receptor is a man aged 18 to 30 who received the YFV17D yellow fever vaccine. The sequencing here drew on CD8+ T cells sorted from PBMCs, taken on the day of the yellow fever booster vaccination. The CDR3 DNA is TGTGCCAGCAGCTTAAGTAGACAGGGAAGAAACTATGGCTACACCTTC. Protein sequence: CASSLSRQGRNYGYTF.